What follows is one T cell receptor (beta chain) and its context. These data are taken from a study of control samples from healthy donors and cancer patients. CDR3 length equals 14 residues. In germline, CDR1 is MNHNY, CDR2 SVGAGI (reference sequence). Trimming pared 5 bases from V and 3 bases from J, leaving 10 bases between. Sequencing used immunoSEQ multiplex PCR; TCRdb keeps in-frame clones, though not all of them. Of some 79,000 clones listed, roughly 93% were seen once; the top ten hold around 1.3%. The V call is TRBV6-6, the J call TRBJ1-4; tentative D call: TRBD1 (6 bases). The sequenced sample consisted of PBMCs. The TCR was taken from a woman aged 40-49 years with lung cancer. CDR3 region: CASSIGGSNEKLFF. In DNA, the CDR3 is TGTGCCAGCAGTATAGGGGGGTCTAATGAAAAACTGTTTTTT.